Below are 23 T cell receptor beta chains sequenced from a single sample in a study of shared clonotypes between healthy human individuals. Only in-frame clones appear in the TCRdb table, and some are missing; sequencing was by immunoSEQ multiplex PCR. The table shows 2 million to 2.5 million clones, with 85% to 95% occurring only once. The material sequenced was naive CD4+ T cells from PBMCs. Specified subset: CD45RA+ positively selected. The receptor source for this set is a man between 18 and 35 years old in good health. Some clones in this sample may be carry-over from other donors' samples.

The gene calls are TRBV6-6 and TRBJ2-3, with D possibly TRBD2 on 5 matching bases. The CDR3 contains 16 residues. Germline CDR1 is MNHNY and CDR2 is SVGAGI (reference sequence). The V and J ends lost 0 bases and 0 bases respectively, with 10 bases between them. The CDR3 is CASSYSQRSSTDTQYF. CDR3 DNA sequence: TGTGCCAGCAGTTACTCCCAGCGGTCTAGCACAGATACGCAGTATTTT.

The rearrangement uses TRBV28 and TRBJ1-2, with D possibly being TRBD1 (5 bases). The CDR3 spans 16 residues. The V and J ends lost 7 bases and 5 bases respectively, with 23 bases between them. Germline V gene sequence: CDR1 MDHEN, CDR2 SYDVKM. The CDR3 DNA reads TGTGCCAGCACCTCTTTACTTCAGGGAGGGCGGTATGGCTACACCTTC. It is translated as CASTSLLQGGRYGYTF.

Points on this clone: The same CDR3 can be traced to other DNA sequences in this sample. V is TRBV5-1 and J is TRBJ1-5; D unresolved. The CDR3 is 13 residues long. With 0 bases removed from V and 5 bases from J, the gap between germline ends came to 6 bases. Germline CDR1 SGHRS, CDR2 YFSETQ. For the CDR3, the DNA is TGCGCCAGCAGCTTGGGCGGGGATCAGCCCCAGCATTTT. Translating it yields CASSLGGDQPQHF.

V usage is TRBV30 and J usage is TRBJ2-3; D gene ambiguous. Per germline, CDR1 GTSNPN and CDR2 SVGIG (reference sequence). The CDR3 has 13 residues. V lost 1 base, J lost 3 bases, and 8 bases lay in between. The chain's CDR3 is CAWSAWDTDTQYF. The CDR3 DNA reads as TGTGCCTGGAGTGCTTGGGATACAGATACGCAGTATTTT.

The chain couples TRBV7-8 to TRBJ1-6; 7 bases map to TRBD1. This CDR3 is 15 amino acids long. V was pared by 5 bases and J by 6 bases, with 7 bases of the junction left unmatched. Germline CDR1 is SGHVS and CDR2 is FQNEAQ. The CDR3 reads CASSLQGVGNSPLHF. CDR3 sequence (DNA): TGTGCCAGCAGCCTTCAGGGGGTGGGTAATTCACCCCTCCACTTT.

V is TRBV5-1 and J is TRBJ1-1; D remains unclear. V was cut by 4 bases and J by 1 base, with 14 bases left in between. Germline CDR1 is SGHRS and CDR2 is YFSETQ. This CDR3 is built from 15 residues. CDR3 DNA sequence: TGCGCCAGCAGCCGAACATCGGGTCGGAACACTGAAGCTTTCTTT. Protein sequence: CASSRTSGRNTEAFF.

V gene TRBV28 combines with J gene TRBJ1-2; 7 nucleotides line up with TRBD1. The CDR3 totals 15 residues. From germline, CDR1 is MDHEN and CDR2 SYDVKM. V lost 6 bases and J lost 0; bases outside the gene matches: 7. The CDR3 DNA reads as TGTGCCAGCAGGGGGGACGGACAGGCTAACTATGGCTACACCTTC. Translated, it gives CASRGDGQANYGYTF.

The chain joins TRBV2 to TRBJ2-1; 7 bases fit TRBD2. The CDR3 sequence is 12 residues long. Germline trimming cut 4 bases from V and 9 bases from J; bases unmatched to any gene: 3. Germline V gene sequence: CDR1 SNHLY, CDR2 FYNNEI. CDR3 residues: CASSGPGGEQFF. CDR3 in DNA: TGTGCCAGCAGTGGTCCGGGGGGTGAGCAGTTCTTC.

DNA for the CDR3: TGTGCCAGGAGCCTGACAGGCGGGGCCTTTCAAAGTCACGAGCAGTACTTC. Protein sequence: CARSLTGGAFQSHEQYF. The chain recombines TRBV28 with TRBJ2-7; D might be TRBD1 or TRBD2, each matching 6 bases. Trimming removed 9 bases from V and 5 bases from J, with 29 bases in between. The germline gives CDR1 MDHEN, CDR2 SYDVKM. This CDR3 region has 17 residues.

The CDR3 protein is CASSQALVAGLANYEQYF. Here the CDR3 DNA reads TGTGCCAGCAGCCAAGCCCTGGTGGCCGGACTAGCGAACTACGAGCAGTACTTC. V usage is TRBV4-2 and J usage is TRBJ2-7; 9 bases map to TRBD2. Germline-derived CDR1 and CDR2 are LGHNA and YNFKEQ. Trimming at V came to 1 base and at J to 3 bases, leaving 13 bases not matched to a gene. The CDR3 has 18 residues.

The genes are TRBV27 and TRBJ2-2; a weak D match, TRBD2 (5 bases). The CDR3 loop spans 15 amino acids. Trimming stripped 4 bases from V and 2 bases from J, with 11 bases between. The V gene's germline CDR1 is MNHEY and CDR2 SMNVEV (reference sequence). The CDR3: CASSSVGDNTGELFF. CDR3 sequence (DNA): TGTGCCAGCAGTTCGGTGGGAGACAACACCGGGGAGCTGTTTTTT.

The V call is TRBV10-3, the J call TRBJ2-2; the D is unclear. V lost 2 bases to trimming and J lost 5 bases, with 0 bases between them. Germline V CDR1 and CDR2: ENHRY, SYGVKD. The CDR3 covers 11 residues. CDR3 sequence (DNA): TGTGCCATCAGTGAGACCGGGGAGCTGTTTTTT. This encodes CAISETGELFF.

The J gene is TRBJ2-3, the V gene TRBV5-4, with D possibly matching TRBD1 (5 bases). CDR3 length: 17 amino acids. Trimming removed 4 bases from V and 1 base from J, with 19 bases in between. Per the germline V gene, CDR1 is SGHNT and CDR2 is YYREEE (reference sequence). The CDR3 nucleotides read TGTGCCAGCAGCATAAAGACGCAGGGATGGGGCACAGATACGCAGTATTTT. This translates into CASSIKTQGWGTDTQYF.

The chain is built from TRBV5-1 and TRBJ1-1; D unclear. Germline CDR1 and CDR2: SGHRS and YFSETQ. V gave up 1 base and J gave up 3 bases, with 13 bases separating them. The length of the CDR3 is 15 residues. The DNA for the CDR3 is TGCGCCAGCAGCTTGTCCGGCAGCACGGACACTGAAGCTTTCTTT. Translated: CASSLSGSTDTEAFF.

V and J are TRBV29-1 and TRBJ2-5; TRBD2 is a possible D gene (5 bases). Gene TRBJ2-7 matches the end of the DNA better, so the J call may be wrong. The germline V gene has CDR1 SQVTM and CDR2 ANQGSEA. This CDR3 comprises 13 residues. This CDR3 is CSVGRTPTYEQYF. The CDR3 nucleotides are TGCAGCGTTGGAAGGACTCCAACCTACGAGCAGTACTTC.

This clone was picked up a small number of times. Different DNA sequences within this sample yield the same CDR3. This chain connects TRBV19 to TRBJ2-2; 7 nucleotides agree with TRBD1. The CDR3 has 14 amino acids. Trimming at V came to 9 bases and at J to 0 bases, leaving 4 bases not matched to a gene. Germline lookup yields CDR1 LNHDA and CDR2 SQIVND (reference sequence). Written as DNA, the CDR3 is TGTGCCAGCTGGACAGGCGCGAACACCGGGGAGCTGTTTTTT. Translating it yields CASWTGANTGELFF.

The rearrangement links TRBV5-1 to TRBJ1-1, with D perhaps TRBD1 (6 bases). From germline, CDR1 is SGHRS and CDR2 YFSETQ. The CDR3 contains 15 residues. V dropped 0 bases and J dropped 1 base, with 10 bases sitting between them. CDR3 in DNA: TGCGCCAGCAGCTTGGCGGGACACGGGAACACTGAAGCTTTCTTT. Translated, it gives CASSLAGHGNTEAFF.

CDR3 coding DNA: TGCGCCAGCAGCCAAGATTCGGGGTCGAGAGATACGCAGTATTTT. This translates into CASSQDSGSRDTQYF. The genes are TRBV4-1 and TRBJ2-3, with D possibly being TRBD2 (5 bases). CDR3 length: 15 residues. The germline CDR1 and CDR2 sequences are MGHRA and YSYEKL. V lost 0 bases and J 5 bases, leaving 12 bases between the germline ends.

The chain links TRBV27 to TRBJ1-2, with a possible D match to TRBD1 (6 bases). The ends were cut back, 3 bases at V and 5 bases at J, with 19 bases in the middle. Germline CDR1 reads MNHEY; CDR2 reads SMNVEV (reference sequence). The CDR3 is 16 amino acids. CDR3 sequence: CASSLLTGLPGYGYTF. The CDR3 nucleotides are TGTGCCAGCAGTTTGCTTACAGGGCTACCGGGGTATGGCTACACCTTC.

The rearrangement joins TRBV29-1 to TRBJ1-1, with TRBD1 matching over 8 bases. The CDR3 covers 12 residues. Germline assignment: CDR1 SQVTM and CDR2 ANQGSEA. The V and J ends lost 7 bases and 11 bases, in that order; junction bases with no gene match: 12. CDR3 protein: CSALGARGLAFF. Here the CDR3 DNA reads TGCAGCGCCCTGGGGGCCAGGGGGCTGGCTTTCTTT.

The chain has TRBV11-1 and TRBJ1-4, with 8 bases fitting TRBD1. The CDR3 is 15 residues long. The J segment lost 13 bases and the V segment lost 4 bases, leaving 14 bases of the junction unmatched. Germline loops: CDR1 SGHAT, CDR2 FQDESV (reference sequence). The CDR3 DNA is TGTGCCAGCAGCTCCACCGGGACAGGAGGAGGAAGACTGTTTTTT. Translating it yields CASSSTGTGGGRLFF.

The table lists this clone with a count of one. This chain uses TRBV7-9 with TRBJ1-1, with a weak D call TRBD1 (5 bases). The CDR3 covers 16 residues. V was clipped by 5 bases and J by 1 base, with 17 bases between them. Germline V gene sequence: CDR1 SEHNR, CDR2 FQNEAQ (reference sequence). CDR3 in amino acids: CASSPRGGARNTEAFF. CDR3 sequence (DNA): TGTGCCAGCAGCCCCCGGGGCGGGGCAAGGAACACTGAAGCTTTCTTT. Using reference TRBV7-9 and TRBJ1-1 for the parts outside the CDR3, the full variable domain is DTGVSQNPRHKITKRGQNVTFRCDPISEHNRLYWYRQTLGQGPEFLTYFQNEAQLEKSRLLSDRFSAERPKGSFSTLEIQRTEQGDSAMYLCASSPRGGARNTEAFFGQGTRLTVV.

The CDR3 sequence is CASSLGLADSYEQYF. In DNA, the CDR3 is TGTGCCAGCAGCTTGGGGCTAGCGGACTCCTACGAGCAGTACTTC. The chain carries TRBV5-4 and TRBJ2-7, with TRBD2 matching 7 bases. The CDR3 covers 15 residues. The V gene end was trimmed by 0 bases and the J gene end by 0 bases; junction bases not matched to a gene: 3. From germline, CDR1 is SGHNT and CDR2 YYREEE (reference sequence).